This TCR beta chain emerged from a study of cytomegalovirus exposure and HLA in healthy donors. The primer mix had 60 Vbeta and 13 Jbeta primers. Profiled with immunoSEQ multiplex PCR; TCRdb holds only in-frame clones, not every one. This sample carries about 130,000 clones, 74% of them seen once, and the ten largest clones take around 4%. General study findings and limits: Evidence from a later analysis indicated that most CMV-associated TCR beta chains looked HLA-restricted. According to reports, the classifier identified cytomegalovirus status with high specificity and sensitivity.

CDR1 and CDR2 (germline): SNHLY, FYNNEI. The CDR3 contains 12 residues. In the case of this clone: Its antigen is not known. The junction departs from the called germline gene at one end, perhaps through a read error.

This rearrangement joins TRBV2 to TRBJ1-1; no definite D call. The source is a woman aged 45-59 years in good health and CMV-seropositive. What was sequenced was PBMCs. DNA of the CDR3: TGTGCCAGCCGTGAATCGGGGAGGGAAGCTTTCTTT. Its translation is CASRESGREAFF. The full variable domain, completed using reference TRBV2 and TRBJ1-1, is EPEVTQTPSHQVTQMGQEVILRCVPISNHLYFYWYRQILGQKVEFLVSFYNNEISEKSEIFDDQFSVERPDGSNFTLKIRSTKLEDSAMYFCASRESGREAFFGQGTRLTVV.